This T cell receptor beta chain was sequenced during a study of monozygotic twins with inflammatory bowel disease. Study results and limitations: Varied immunosuppressive treatments among patients may have increased repertoire variability.

As concerns this clonotype: No antigen is known for it.

TCRdb re-called the 5' RACE reads, yielding one record per CDR3 amino acid sequence without DNA. The specimen's table records 95,000 to 110,000 distinct CDR3 sequences. CDR3 length equals 15 residues. Germline V gene data show CDR1 as LNHDA and CDR2 as SQIVND (reference sequence). The chain carries TRBV19 and TRBJ2-1; TCRdb's D gene call, TRBD2, goes unchecked for lack of DNA. Sequencing input: blood. The sequence derives from a human donor with ulcerative colitis or Crohn's disease, or a healthy co-twin of an affected twin (not recorded which). Here the CDR3 reads CASSIFSGGPNEQFF.